Following are 15 T cell receptor beta chains from one sample sequenced in a study of blood T cell repertoires in COVID-19. Profiling relied on immunoSEQ multiplex PCR, and the TCRdb table lists in-frame clones only, not all of them. The sample lists hundreds of thousands of clones, around 91% occurring once. Specimen: peripheral blood. These receptor sequences come from a woman aged 18 to 35 who had recovered from COVID-19.

This clone was picked up a small number of times. The chain joins TRBV7-9 to TRBJ1-5; maybe TRBD1 (5 bases). Trimming removed 1 base at V and 6 bases at J, with 16 bases between. Germline V gives CDR1 SEHNR, CDR2 FQNEAQ (reference sequence). CDR3 length: 16 residues. For the CDR3, the DNA is TGTGCCAGCAGCTTAGTGGCAGGGATCGAAGGTCAGCCCCAGCATTTT. The encoded protein is CASSLVAGIEGQPQHF.

The chain employs TRBV5-1 and TRBJ2-1; D is perhaps TRBD2 (6 bases). The germline CDR1 and CDR2 sequences are SGHRS and YFSETQ. The CDR3 is 15 residues long. Trimming removed 4 bases from V and 2 bases from J, with 13 bases in between. This CDR3 reads CASSPRDSTYNEQFF. The CDR3 DNA is TGCGCCAGCAGCCCCCGGGACTCGACCTACAATGAGCAGTTCTTC.

This chain uses TRBV29-1 with TRBJ2-1; 8 bases agree with TRBD2. The CDR3 contains 17 residues. The germline CDR1 and CDR2 sequences are SQVTM and ANQGSEA. With 7 bases clipped from V and 7 bases from J, the junction kept 21 bases outside the gene matches. The CDR3 is CSAWGLGSRGRLNEQFF. CDR3 sequence (DNA): TGCAGCGCCTGGGGTTTAGGGTCTCGCGGGAGGCTTAATGAGCAGTTCTTC.

In DNA, the CDR3 is TGCAGCTCCCCGTACCGGGAGACCCAGTACTTC. Translating it yields CSSPYRETQYF. This rearrangement joins TRBV29-1 to TRBJ2-5; no reliable D call. Trimming took 8 bases from V and 5 from J, leaving 12 bases between them. The germline V gene has CDR1 SQVTM and CDR2 ANQGSEA. The CDR3 runs 11 residues.

The V call is TRBV18, the J call TRBJ1-2, with 9 positions matching TRBD1. The CDR3 loop spans 18 amino acids. Germline CDR1 and CDR2: KGHSH and LQKENI. V dropped 6 bases and J dropped 0; count of bases not matched to a gene: 14. Here the CDR3 reads CASSSIRTGARANYGYTF. In DNA, the CDR3 is TGTGCCAGCTCCTCCATTCGGACAGGGGCTCGAGCTAACTATGGCTACACCTTC.

The chain combines TRBV11-3 with TRBJ1-2, with D possibly matching TRBD1 (6 bases). Germline V gene sequence: CDR1 SGHNT, CDR2 YENEEA. The germline V and J ends were trimmed by 1 base and 0 bases, with 12 bases remaining between them. This CDR3 is built from 16 residues. DNA of the CDR3: TGTGCCAGCAGCTTAGCAGGACAGAGCCCTAACTATGGCTACACCTTC. Its protein product is CASSLAGQSPNYGYTF.

The chain has TRBV10-2 and TRBJ2-7; 8 nucleotides match TRBD2. Germline CDR1 and CDR2: WSHSY and SAAADI. CDR3 length: 14 residues. The ends lost 5 bases at V and 2 bases at J; junction bases unmatched: 5. CDR3 sequence reads: CASSLAGEAYEQYV. The CDR3 nucleotides are TGCGCCAGCAGTCTAGCGGGTGAGGCCTACGAGCAGTACGTC.

The chain employs TRBV11-3 and TRBJ2-1, with 9 bases lining up with TRBD2. Trimming took 8 bases from V and 7 from J; bases not matched to a gene: 15. CDR3 size: 16 residues. From germline, CDR1 is SGHNT and CDR2 YENEEA. The CDR3 reads CASSRPRGRGVNEQFF. CDR3 in DNA: TGTGCCAGCTCCCGCCCCCGCGGGAGGGGGGTGAATGAGCAGTTCTTC. Variable domain in full (rest from reference TRBV11-3 and TRBJ2-1): EAGVVQSPRYKIIEKKQPVAFWCNPISGHNTLYWYLQNLGQGPELLIRYENEEAVDDSQLPKDRFSAERLKGVDSTLKIQPAELGDSAVYLCASSRPRGRGVNEQFFGPGTRLTVL.

The chain has TRBV19 and TRBJ2-3; D is ambiguous. Per germline, CDR1 LNHDA and CDR2 SQIVND (reference sequence). V gave up 9 bases and J gave up 0 bases, with 16 bases separating them. The CDR3 length is 15 residues. Written as DNA, the CDR3 is TGTGCCAGCTCAGGCAGGTTCACTAGCACAGATACGCAGTATTTT. It yields the protein CASSGRFTSTDTQYF.

The chain is built from TRBV7-9 and TRBJ1-2, with D unclear. The CDR3 covers 12 residues. Germline-derived CDR1 and CDR2 are SEHNR and FQNEAQ (reference sequence). The V end lost 1 base, the J end lost 6 bases, and 6 bases lay between the germline ends. CDR3 in amino acids: CASSLDRNGYTF. CDR3 nucleotide sequence: TGTGCCAGCAGCTTAGACAGAAATGGCTACACCTTC.

J is TRBJ2-7 and V is TRBV9; D not certain. Trimming stripped 6 bases from V and 0 bases from J, with 31 bases between. The CDR3 runs to 20 residues. Germline CDR1 is SGDLS and CDR2 is YYNGEE. In nucleotides, the CDR3 is TGTGCCAGCACCCCGCCCCCCCAGGCCGCCCACCGAGTTAGCTCCTACGAGCAGTACGTC. Translation gives CASTPPPQAAHRVSSYEQYV.

This clone was seen only once. This rearrangement joins TRBV18 to TRBJ2-7; tentatively, D is TRBD2 (6 bases). The V gene's germline CDR1 is KGHSH and CDR2 LQKENI. Trimming pared 3 bases from V and 7 bases from J, leaving 13 bases between. The CDR3 is 13 amino acids. CDR3 in DNA: TGTGCCAGCTCACCGACGCCTCGGGGGGAGCAGTACGTC. It encodes CASSPTPRGEQYV.

The genes are TRBV10-1 and TRBJ1-1, with 7 bases aligning to TRBD1. CDR1 and CDR2 (germline): WNHNN, SYGVQD (reference sequence). V shed 0 bases and J 4 bases; nucleotides not matched to a gene: 5. CDR3 length: 15 amino acids. CDR3 nucleotide sequence: TGCGCCAGCAGTGAGTCTCACAGGGGAAGCACTGAAGCTTTCTTT. Amino acids: CASSESHRGSTEAFF.

Here the CDR3 DNA reads TGTGCCAGCAGCGGCCGGCGGAGCGGGAGATGGACCGGGGAGCTGTTTTTT. This encodes CASSGRRSGRWTGELFF. V and J are TRBV3-1 (or the pseudogene TRBV3-2) and TRBJ2-2; 8 bases are shared with TRBD2. The V and J ends lost 5 bases and 5 bases, in that order; junction bases with no gene match: 13. The CDR3 is made up of 17 amino acids. Looked up from germline, CDR1 is LGHDT and CDR2 is YNNKEL (reference sequence).

The chain couples TRBV18 to TRBJ1-3; D is uncertain. The CDR3 consists of 17 residues. Trimming took 2 bases from V and 0 from J, leaving 14 bases between them. The germline gives CDR1 KGHSH, CDR2 LQKENI. DNA of the CDR3: TGTGCCAGCTCACCAGGTATCGCGGGGTCCTCTGGAAACACCATATATTTT. Amino acid sequence: CASSPGIAGSSGNTIYF.